Here is one TCR beta chain with its context. The CDR3 contains 15 residues. Germline-derived CDR1 and CDR2 are SNHLY and FYNNEI. With 4 bases removed from V and 2 bases from J, the gap between germline ends came to 12 bases. Methods used by the authors: Estimated nucleated cell counts came from reference gene primer amplification. The table came from immunoSEQ multiplex PCR; TCRdb's copy has only in-frame clones and leaves some out. For V, J and clone size, that table is used; D and trimming come from the DNA. The sample includes over 70,000 clones, roughly 82% of them seen just once. The record originates from a study of blood T cell repertoires in COVID-19. Overall study: In each case, the material was cDNA or gDNA derived from T cells, B-cell-depleted T cells, or PBMCs.

This receptor was taken from a woman of 80 years or more with active or convalescent COVID-19. The chain is built from TRBV2 and TRBJ1-5, with D unclear. The specimen sequenced was peripheral blood. In DNA form, the CDR3 reads TGTGCCAGCAGTGGCCGGGATAGAGGCAATCAGCCCCAGCATTTT. Its protein is CASSGRDRGNQPQHF.